This TCR beta chain was identified in a study of blood T cell repertoires in COVID-19. Profiling relied on immunoSEQ multiplex PCR, and the TCRdb table lists in-frame clones only, not all of them. The table lists fewer than 200,000 clones, 87% of them singletons. The CDR3 has 13 amino acids. CDR1 is SGHRS and CDR2 is YFSETQ in the germline V gene. V lost 3 bases to trimming and J lost 5 bases, with 9 bases between them. The J gene is TRBJ1-5, the V gene TRBV5-1, with D perhaps matching TRBD1 (5 bases). This TCR was sampled from a man aged 35 to 55 with active or convalescent COVID-19. Sequencing was performed on peripheral blood. In DNA, the CDR3 is TGCGCCAGCAGCTGGGGGGTCGATCAGCCCCAGCATTTT. Translating it yields CASSWGVDQPQHF.